Listed below are T cell receptor beta chains from one sample, sequenced in a study of siplizumab effects on memory and regulatory T cells. TCRdb's table, derived via immunoSEQ multiplex PCR, lists solely in-frame clones and lacks some. Seen here are about 100,000 clones, about 94% observed once, and the top ten hold approximately 1.5%. Input material: non-Treg CD4+ T cells sorted from blood. These TCRs come from a human donor in good health. Both conserved end residues are part of each CDR3. The D gene is left open where the match is weak. Size values are once, few and many counts, or a class for expanded clones, and some rows have none.

>few|TRBJ2-3|TRBV5-1|.
CASSLGLPGDTQYF
TGCGCCAGCAGCTTGGGACTGCCAGGCGATACGCAGTATTTT
>.|TRBJ2-3|TRBV10-3|.
CAISEGQRGTDTQYF
TGTGCCATCAGTGAAGGGCAGCGGGGCACAGATACGCAGTATTTT
>.|TRBJ1-4|TRBV29-1|.
CSVESGGEVEKLFF
TGCAGCGTTGAATCCGGGGGGGAGGTTGAAAAACTGTTTTTT
>.|TRBJ2-5|TRBV6-1|.
CASSITWEETQYF
TGTGCCAGCAGTATAACATGGGAAGAGACCCAGTACTTC
>.|TRBJ1-2|TRBV19|.
CASSILQGEGTNYGYTF
TGTGCCAGTAGTATCCTTCAGGGAGAGGGGACTAACTATGGCTACACCTTC
>.|TRBJ2-4|TRBV19|.
CASDGGFKNIQYF
TGTGCCAGTGATGGCGGGTTCAAAAACATTCAGTACTTC
>.|TRBJ1-1|TRBV5-8|.
CASTRRGGSSTTSDTEAFF
TGTGCCAGCACTAGGAGGGGCGGGTCCAGCACTACTTCGGACACTGAAGCTTTCTTT
>.|TRBJ1-1|TRBV2|.
CASRTEPTNTEAFF
TGTGCCAGCAGGACGGAACCCACGAACACTGAAGCTTTCTTT
>.|TRBJ2-7|TRBV4-2|TRBD2
CASSSGLAGSYEQYF
TGTGCCAGCAGCTCGGGACTAGCGGGAAGCTACGAGCAGTACTTC
>.|TRBJ2-3|TRBV19|.
CASSIRGQAGDTQYF
TGTGCCAGTAGTATCAGGGGCCAAGCGGGAGATACGCAGTATTTT
>.|TRBJ1-2|TRBV2|.
CATSRENYGYTF
TGTGCCACCTCCAGGGAAAACTATGGCTACACCTTC
>.|TRBJ2-1|TRBV4-1|.
CASSQDYRRFMVNEQFF
TGCGCCAGCAGCCAAGATTATCGCCGTTTTATGGTCAATGAGCAGTTCTTC
>medium-sized|TRBJ1-2|TRBV4-1|.
CASSQDFLSLGGGYTF
TGCGCCAGCAGCCAAGACTTCCTAAGCTTAGGGGGTGGCTACACCTTC
>.|TRBJ1-3|TRBV19|.
CASSHGSDSGNTIYF
TGTGCCAGTAGTCATGGCAGCGACTCTGGAAACACCATATATTTT
>.|TRBJ2-1|TRBV5-4|.
CASTSGSSYNEQFF
TGTGCCAGCACCTCGGGGAGCTCCTACAATGAGCAGTTCTTC
>.|TRBJ2-1|TRBV10-2|TRBD2
CASSNRAGAPNEQFF
TGCGCCAGCAGTAATCGAGCGGGAGCTCCGAATGAGCAGTTCTTC
>.|TRBJ2-7|TRBV7-6|.
CASSFGSAVGQGGNEQYF
TGTGCCAGCAGCTTTGGGTCTGCCGTGGGGCAGGGGGGCAACGAGCAGTACTTC
>.|TRBJ2-7|TRBV25-1|TRBD2
CASSPPFKAGGMYEQYF
TGTGCCAGCAGCCCTCCTTTTAAAGCGGGAGGTATGTACGAGCAGTACTTC
>.|TRBJ2-1|TRBV5-1|TRBD2
CASSIRTSGTTYNEQFF
TGCGCCAGCAGCATCCGGACTAGCGGGACCACCTACAATGAGCAGTTCTTC
>.|TRBJ2-5|TRBV29-1|TRBD2
CSVREARATQYF
TGCAGCGTCCGGGAGGCAAGGGCGACCCAGTACTTC
>.|TRBJ2-3|TRBV7-8|.
CASSHRRGPDTQYF
TGTGCCAGCAGCCACCGTAGGGGTCCAGATACGCAGTATTTT
>.|TRBJ2-1|TRBV10-3|TRBD2
CAISDGLAGSVRREQFF
TGTGCCATCAGTGATGGGCTAGCGGGCTCCGTGCGGCGGGAGCAGTTCTTC
>.|TRBJ2-5|TRBV5-1|TRBD1
CASSTFDRGPETQYF
TGCGCCAGCAGCACATTTGACAGGGGGCCGGAGACCCAGTACTTC
>.|TRBJ2-7|TRBV10-2|TRBD1
CASVVRGRFSYEQYF
TGCGCCAGCGTTGTAAGGGGGCGGTTTTCCTACGAGCAGTACTTC
>.|TRBJ2-1|TRBV30|.
CAWRDLGYNEQFF
TGTGCCTGGAGGGACCTCGGCTACAATGAGCAGTTCTTC
>.|TRBJ2-1|TRBV11-1|TRBD2
CASSLSGRANEQFF
TGTGCCAGCAGCTTAAGCGGGAGGGCCAATGAGCAGTTCTTC
>once|TRBJ1-1|TRBV6-1|.
CASRDTQYTEAFF
TGTGCCAGCAGGGACACACAGTACACTGAAGCTTTCTTT
>.|TRBJ2-5|TRBV5-1|TRBD1
CASSLFGSGGGETQYF
TGCGCCAGCAGCTTGTTTGGGTCAGGGGGCGGGGAGACCCAGTACTTC
>.|TRBJ1-1|TRBV15|TRBD1
CATSRGQGKNTEAFF
TGTGCCACCAGCAGGGGACAGGGGAAGAACACTGAAGCTTTCTTT
>.|TRBJ1-1|TRBV18|.
CASSPWQATASEAFF
TGTGCCAGCTCACCTTGGCAGGCTACAGCATCAGAGGCTTTCTTT
>.|TRBJ1-3|TRBV4-1|.
CASSQEGRRNTIYF
TGCGCCAGCAGCCAAGAGGGACGGAGAAACACCATATATTTT
>few|TRBJ1-1|TRBV14|.
CASSHFRTANTEAFF
TGTGCCAGCAGCCACTTCAGGACAGCCAACACTGAAGCTTTCTTT
>.|TRBJ2-1|TRBV5-1|.
CASSLGPMNNYNEQFF
TGCGCCAGCAGCTTGGGACCCATGAATAACTACAATGAGCAGTTCTTC
>.|TRBJ2-5|TRBV27|TRBD1
CASSLTGGAEETQYF
TGTGCCAGCAGTTTGACAGGGGGCGCGGAAGAGACCCAGTACTTC
>once|TRBJ1-3|TRBV27|.
CASKKQGGGNTIYF
TGTGCCAGCAAAAAACAGGGTGGAGGAAACACCATATATTTT
>.|TRBJ1-1|TRBV2|.
CASSEMTGTGTFF
TGTGCCAGCAGTGAAATGACCGGGACGGGAACTTTCTTT
>.|TRBJ1-3|TRBV2|.
CASISSGNTIYF
TGTGCCAGCATCAGTTCTGGAAACACCATATATTTT
>.|TRBJ2-7|TRBV4-1|TRBD1
CASSQKRDRAYEQYF
TGCGCCAGCAGCCAAAAAAGGGACAGAGCCTACGAGCAGTACTTC
>.|TRBJ2-2|TRBV19|.
CASSIRESRTGELFF
TGTGCCAGTAGTATACGGGAGAGTCGGACCGGGGAGCTGTTTTTT
>.|TRBJ2-4|TRBV4-1|TRBD1
CASSQEGQETDIQYF
TGCGCCAGCAGCCAAGAGGGACAGGAGACAGACATTCAGTACTTC
>.|TRBJ2-7|TRBV7-8|TRBD2
CASSLGTTETYEQYF
TGTGCCAGCAGCTTGGGGACTACCGAAACATACGAGCAGTACTTC
>.|TRBJ2-5|TRBV5-1|.
CASSPNLAAGETQYF
TGCGCCAGCAGCCCAAATTTGGCGGCGGGGGAGACCCAGTACTTC